This TCR beta chain emerged from a study of shared clonotypes between healthy human individuals. Produced via immunoSEQ multiplex PCR; TCRdb's table is partial and in-frame only. The sample carries approximately 980,000 clones, about three quarters recorded once. The CDR3 sequence is 15 residues long. Germline-derived CDR1 and CDR2 are SGHNT and YYREEE (reference sequence). Trimming removed 2 bases at V and 0 bases at J, with 10 bases between. Sequenced: memory CD4+ T cells sorted from blood. Subset here: CD45RA-negative fraction. The TCR comes from a young man in good health. The V and J genes are TRBV5-4 and TRBJ2-3; D might be TRBD2 (6 bases). DNA for the CDR3: TGTGCCAGCAGCTTAGGCGGGGATAGCACAGATACGCAGTATTTT. Protein product: CASSLGGDSTDTQYF.